Only a few counts were recorded for the clone carrying this T cell receptor (beta chain). Regarding time point: persistent/refractory GD, antithyroid drugs over 5 years with positive TRAb. There was RNA extracted from PBMCs, and the TCR library was made from it. The source of the sample is a study of regulatory T cells in long-lasting Graves disease. V was cut by 2 bases and J by 5 bases, with 23 bases left in between. CDR3 length: 17 amino acids. CDR1 is SGHRS, CDR2 YFSETQ, per germline. For TCR beta, libraries came from iRepertoire HTBI primers and Arm-PCR of CDR3 regions. A single record per CDR3 protein comes from TCRdb applying MiXCR to the multiplex PCR reads. The sample includes around 300,000 distinct CDR3 sequences, approximately 20% of them seen just once.

This TCR was sampled from a female donor with Graves disease. This rearrangement joins TRBV5-1 to TRBJ2-7; D might be TRBD1 (9 bases). The sequencing here drew on peripheral blood mononuclear cells (PBMCs), taken when the disease was refractory, from a patient treated with antithyroid drugs. In DNA, the CDR3 is TGCGCCAGCAGCTTACAGATAGCGGGGACAGGGCCCCACGAGCAGTACTTC. This sequence encodes CASSLQIAGTGPHEQYF.